Each of the 21 T cell receptor beta chains below was sequenced from the same sample in a study of cytomegalovirus exposure and HLA in healthy donors. Primers for the PCR totalled 60 Vbeta and 13 Jbeta. TCRdb keeps only in-frame clones here, not all; method: immunoSEQ multiplex PCR. The sample records approximately 150,000 clones, 75% to 85% being singletons. Sequenced material: PBMCs. Every receptor here comes from a woman in her 50s in good health and CMV-seropositive.

This sequence joins TRBV15 and TRBJ1-5; 7 bases are shared with TRBD1. The CDR3 loop spans 16 amino acids. Germline CDR1 is LNHNV and CDR2 is YYDKDF (reference sequence). J was trimmed by 7 bases and V by 0 bases; bases with no gene match: 9. CDR3 region: CATSRDSGQYYQPQHF. CDR3 sequence (DNA): TGTGCCACCAGCAGAGATTCGGGACAGTATTACCAGCCCCAGCATTTT.

The V and J genes are TRBV6-5 and TRBJ1-1, with a weak D call TRBD1 (5 bases). V lost 6 bases to trimming and J lost 8 bases, with 13 bases between them. Germline V gene data show CDR1 as MNHEY and CDR2 as SVGAGI. The CDR3 covers 12 residues. The CDR3 bases are TGTGCCAGCAGCTACGCCTCAGGGGAAGCTTTCTTT. It is translated as CASSYASGEAFF.

The V gene is TRBV5-1, the J gene TRBJ1-4, with D tentatively TRBD1 (6 bases). Trimming stripped 5 bases from V and 8 bases from J, with 19 bases between. CDR3 size: 15 residues. Looked up from germline, CDR1 is SGHRS and CDR2 is YFSETQ. The CDR3 DNA reads TGCGCCAGCAGTGTGGGAGGGGGAAGATCCGAAAAACTGTTTTTT. Translation: CASSVGGGRSEKLFF.

V is TRBV7-9 and J is TRBJ1-4; no clear D gene. Trimming left V 3 bases short and J 4 bases short, with 9 bases between. The CDR3 loop spans 14 amino acids. The germline CDR1 and CDR2 sequences are SEHNR and FQNEAQ (reference sequence). The CDR3 DNA sequence: TGTGCCAGCAGCTTTGAACAGCATAATGAAAAACTGTTTTTT. Protein: CASSFEQHNEKLFF.

The V gene is TRBV25-1, the J gene TRBJ2-3, with 13 bases identical to TRBD2. Germline assignment: CDR1 MGHDK and CDR2 SYGVNS. V lost 6 bases, J lost 4 bases, and 7 bases stayed unmatched. This CDR3 has 16 residues. As DNA, the CDR3 is TGTGCCAGCAGCCCGGGACTAGCGGGGAGTGCAGATACGCAGTATTTT. This codes for CASSPGLAGSADTQYF.

The J gene is TRBJ1-1, the V gene TRBV9; D possibly corresponds to TRBD1 (5 bases). The V gene lost 0 bases and the J gene lost 4 bases, with 10 bases spanning the gap. Germline V gene sequence: CDR1 SGDLS, CDR2 YYNGEE. There are 14 residues in the CDR3. The CDR3 DNA sequence: TGTGCCAGCAGCGTAGCGGGGGGGTCCACTGAAGCTTTCTTT. It specifies CASSVAGGSTEAFF.

The chain uses TRBV5-1 and TRBJ1-4; tentative D call: TRBD1 (6 bases). V shed 1 base and J shed 4 bases, with 11 bases lying between them. This CDR3 comprises 15 residues. CDR1 is SGHRS, CDR2 YFSETQ, per germline. In DNA, the CDR3 is TGCGCCAGCAGCTTGAGGCAGGGGAATAATGAAAAACTGTTTTTT. Its protein product is CASSLRQGNNEKLFF.

Only a few counts were recorded for this clone. The chain employs TRBV2 and TRBJ2-7; D gene uncertain. This CDR3 comprises 12 residues. V was cut by 8 bases and J by 3 bases, with 11 bases left in between. Germline V CDR1 and CDR2: SNHLY, FYNNEI. The DNA for the CDR3 is TGTGCCAGCCGCTGGCACAGCTACGAGCAGTACTTC. This translates into CASRWHSYEQYF.

The V call is TRBV25-1, the J call TRBJ2-7; D perhaps matches TRBD2 (5 bases). This CDR3 comprises 14 residues. Germline CDR1 and CDR2: MGHDK and SYGVNS. With 9 bases removed from V and 6 bases from J, the gap between germline ends came to 21 bases. CDR3 nucleotide sequence: TGTGCCAGTATCGGCCCGGGGTCTGGTGGCGAGCAGTACTTC. Protein sequence: CASIGPGSGGEQYF.

Here the CDR3 DNA reads TGTGCCAGCAGTTACGAGCGGGGGTCCCCAGATACGCAGTATTTT. Its translation: CASSYERGSPDTQYF. The J gene is TRBJ2-3, the V gene TRBV6-6; 8 bases align to TRBD2. The CDR3 is 15 residues long. Germline V gene sequence: CDR1 MNHNY, CDR2 SVGAGI (reference sequence). Germline trimming cut 2 bases from V and 4 bases from J; bases unmatched to any gene: 5.

This sequence joins TRBV18 and TRBJ2-7; D is uncertain. Germline CDR1 is KGHSH and CDR2 is LQKENI. V was trimmed by 1 base and J by 3 bases, leaving 13 bases between them. This CDR3 comprises 15 residues. The chain's CDR3 is CASSPRSLKYYEQYF. The CDR3, as DNA: TGTGCCAGCTCACCACGGTCCCTAAAATACTACGAGCAGTACTTC.

The chain uses TRBV7-2 and TRBJ2-1; perhaps TRBD2 as D (6 bases). CDR1 SGHTA and CDR2 FQGNSA come from the germline V gene. V was trimmed by 3 bases and J by 7 bases, leaving 10 bases between them. The CDR3 has 13 residues. CDR3 nucleotides: TGTGCCAGCAGCTTGGCGGGGTGGAATGAGCAGTTCTTC. It encodes CASSLAGWNEQFF.

This rearrangement joins TRBV6-5 to TRBJ1-3; D uncertain. This CDR3 comprises 14 residues. Trimming removed 5 bases from V and 0 bases from J, with 8 bases in between. Germline assignment: CDR1 MNHEY and CDR2 SVGAGI. The CDR3 sequence is CASSPRSSGNTIYF. The CDR3 region has the DNA TGTGCCAGCAGTCCTCGGAGCTCTGGAAACACCATATATTTT.

J is TRBJ2-5 and V is TRBV11-1; TRBD1 matches at 9 bases. Germline assignment: CDR1 SGHAT and CDR2 FQDESV (reference sequence). After removal of 2 bases from V and 5 bases from J, the junction contained 6 bases not matched to a gene. The CDR3 totals 15 residues. The CDR3 here is CASSLRGTGTETQYF. CDR3 coding DNA: TGTGCCAGCAGCTTAAGGGGGACAGGGACGGAGACCCAGTACTTC.

This sequence joins TRBV6-1 and TRBJ1-5, with unresolved D. Germline values: CDR1 MNHNS, CDR2 SASEGT. Trimming took 3 bases from V and 0 from J, leaving 6 bases between them. The CDR3 totals 14 residues. The CDR3, as DNA: TGTGCCAGCAGTGATGGCCATAGCAATCAGCCCCAGCATTTT. It encodes CASSDGHSNQPQHF.

The chain employs TRBV19 and TRBJ2-7, with no clear D. Germline CDR1 and CDR2: LNHDA and SQIVND (reference sequence). The CDR3 totals 14 residues. V lost 4 bases, J lost 3 bases, and 13 bases lay in between. CDR3: CASSTTQAHYEQYF. Here the CDR3 DNA reads TGTGCCAGTAGTACCACTCAAGCTCACTACGAGCAGTACTTC.

This chain links TRBV5-6 with TRBJ1-5, with D tentatively TRBD1 (6 bases). CDR3 length equals 14 residues. CDR1 and CDR2 from the germline V gene are SGHDT and YYEEEE. Trimming stripped 2 bases from V and 2 bases from J, with 8 bases between. The CDR3 sequence: CASSFAGGNQPQHF. CDR3 DNA sequence: TGTGCCAGCAGCTTCGCAGGGGGCAATCAGCCCCAGCATTTT.

The CDR3: CASSDHIYNSPLHF. CDR3 nucleotides: TGTGCCAGCAGTGATCACATTTATAATTCACCCCTCCACTTT. The chain carries TRBV6-1 and TRBJ1-6, with D uncertain. V was clipped by 3 bases and J by 4 bases, with 7 bases between them. There are 14 residues in the CDR3. The germline V gene has CDR1 MNHNS and CDR2 SASEGT.

This clone was recorded once. The DNA of the CDR3 is TGTGCCAGTAGTGGCAGGTTAAATCAGCCCCAGCATTTT. This sequence encodes CASSGRLNQPQHF. The rearrangement links TRBV19 to TRBJ1-5, with D uncertain. Between the trimmed V and J ends, which lost 5 bases and 4 bases, there was a span of 9 bases. This CDR3 region has 13 residues. Per germline, CDR1 LNHDA and CDR2 SQIVND (reference sequence).

This clone was picked up one time. The chain carries TRBV19 and TRBJ1-2; the D is unclear. Trimming took off 3 bases at V and 2 bases at J, with 7 bases between the two ends. The CDR3 has 13 amino acids. Germline V gene lookup returns CDR1 LNHDA and CDR2 SQIVND (reference sequence). The CDR3 DNA reads as TGTGCCAGTAGTATGTGGCCAAACTATGGCTACACCTTC. Translation: CASSMWPNYGYTF.

This chain uses TRBV2 with TRBJ1-5, with TRBD1 matching 8 bases. The CDR3 sequence is 16 residues long. Germline V gene sequence: CDR1 SNHLY, CDR2 FYNNEI. The V gene end was trimmed by 8 bases and the J gene end by 7 bases; junction bases not matched to a gene: 16. The CDR3 DNA sequence: TGTGCCAGCTTTTCGGACAGGGACGGGTTTAACCAGCCCCAGCATTTT. It is translated as CASFSDRDGFNQPQHF.